This T cell receptor (beta chain) was sequenced for a study of early T cells in non-severe SARS-CoV-2 infection. At the level of the study: Unsorted whole blood bulk RNA was sequenced, with unpaired chains. Study-wide results and limits: There was a bias toward anti-spike CD8 responses in VDJdb matching, which missed private and CD4 specificities.

In its sample, this clonotype was seen a few times. Its antigen is still unknown. Per germline, CDR1 MNHEY and CDR2 SVGEGT. V was pared by 2 bases and J by 5 bases, with 16 bases between. This CDR3 has 16 amino acids. Unique molecular identifiers tagged individual cDNA molecules. Each CDR3 protein gets one entry after TCRdb re-called the 5' RACE reads with MiXCR. The sample consists of about 56,000 distinct CDR3 sequences, approximately 15% of them appearing once. This TCR derives from an adult who was a healthcare worker with PCR-confirmed SARS-CoV-2 infection or an uninfected control (not recorded which). The chain couples TRBV6-2 or TRBV6-3 to TRBJ2-4; possible D gene TRBD1, 5 bases. The sample consisted of whole blood, taken at baseline. CDR3 in amino acids: CASSYPTGRSQNIQYF. For the CDR3, the DNA is TGTGCCAGCAGTTACCCAACAGGACGGAGTCAAAACATTCAGTACTTC.